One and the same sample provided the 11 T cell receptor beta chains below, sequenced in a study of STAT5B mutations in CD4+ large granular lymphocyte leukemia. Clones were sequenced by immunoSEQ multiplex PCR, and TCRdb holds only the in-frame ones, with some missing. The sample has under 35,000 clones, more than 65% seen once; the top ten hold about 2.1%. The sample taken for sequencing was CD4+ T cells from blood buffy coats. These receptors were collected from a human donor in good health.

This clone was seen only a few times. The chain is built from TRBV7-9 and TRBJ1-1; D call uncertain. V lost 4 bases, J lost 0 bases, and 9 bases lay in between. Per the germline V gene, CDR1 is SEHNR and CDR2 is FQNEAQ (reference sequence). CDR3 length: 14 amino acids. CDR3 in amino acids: CASSSGLLNTEAFF. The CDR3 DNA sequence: TGTGCCAGCAGCTCAGGACTCCTGAACACTGAAGCTTTCTTT.

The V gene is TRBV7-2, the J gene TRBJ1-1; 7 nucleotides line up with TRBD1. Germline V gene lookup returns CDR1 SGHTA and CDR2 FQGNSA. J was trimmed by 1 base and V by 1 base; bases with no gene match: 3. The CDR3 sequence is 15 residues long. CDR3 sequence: CASSLVGTANTEAFF. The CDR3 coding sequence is TGTGCCAGCAGCTTAGTCGGGACAGCGAACACTGAAGCTTTCTTT.

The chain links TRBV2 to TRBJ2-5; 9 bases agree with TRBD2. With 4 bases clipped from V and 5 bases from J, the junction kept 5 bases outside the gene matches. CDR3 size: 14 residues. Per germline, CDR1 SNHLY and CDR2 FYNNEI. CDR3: CASSASGTWETQYF. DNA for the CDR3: TGTGCCAGCAGTGCTAGCGGGACGTGGGAGACCCAGTACTTC.

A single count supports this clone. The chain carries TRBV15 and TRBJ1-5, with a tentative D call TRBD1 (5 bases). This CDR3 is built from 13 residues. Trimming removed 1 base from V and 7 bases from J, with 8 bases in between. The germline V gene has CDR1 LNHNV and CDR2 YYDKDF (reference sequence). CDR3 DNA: TGTGCCACCAGCAGAGCAGGGTCCCAGCCCCAGCATTTT. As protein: CATSRAGSQPQHF.

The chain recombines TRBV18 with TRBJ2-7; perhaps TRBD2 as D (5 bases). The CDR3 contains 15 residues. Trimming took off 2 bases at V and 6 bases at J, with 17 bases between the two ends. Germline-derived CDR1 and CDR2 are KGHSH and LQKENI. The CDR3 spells CASSPLDSRPVEQYF. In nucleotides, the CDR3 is TGTGCCAGCTCACCATTGGACTCTCGCCCAGTCGAGCAGTACTTC.

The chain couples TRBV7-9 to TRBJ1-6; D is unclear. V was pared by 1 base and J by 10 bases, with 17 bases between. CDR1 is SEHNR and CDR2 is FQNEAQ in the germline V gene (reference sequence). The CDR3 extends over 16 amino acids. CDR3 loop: CASSLDRRRDGSPLHF. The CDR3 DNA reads TGTGCCAGCAGCTTAGATCGCAGGAGAGATGGGTCACCCCTCCACTTT.

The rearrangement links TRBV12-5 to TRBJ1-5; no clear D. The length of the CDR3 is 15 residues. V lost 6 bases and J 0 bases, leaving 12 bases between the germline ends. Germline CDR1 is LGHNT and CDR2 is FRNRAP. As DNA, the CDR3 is TGTGCTAGTGGACCCGGACCCTATAGCAATCAGCCCCAGCATTTT. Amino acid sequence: CASGPGPYSNQPQHF.

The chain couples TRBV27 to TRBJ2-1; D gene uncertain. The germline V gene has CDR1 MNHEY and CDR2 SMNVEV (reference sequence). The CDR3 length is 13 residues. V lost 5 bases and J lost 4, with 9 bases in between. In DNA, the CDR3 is TGTGCCAGCAGTGCTGGACGGTACAATGAGCAGTTCTTC. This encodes CASSAGRYNEQFF.

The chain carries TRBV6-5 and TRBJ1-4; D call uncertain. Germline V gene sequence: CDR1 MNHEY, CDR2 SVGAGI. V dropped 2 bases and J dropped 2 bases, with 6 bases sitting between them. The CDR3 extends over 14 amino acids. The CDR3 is CASSYGRTNEKLFF. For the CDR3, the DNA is TGTGCCAGCAGTTACGGGCGGACTAATGAAAAACTGTTTTTT.

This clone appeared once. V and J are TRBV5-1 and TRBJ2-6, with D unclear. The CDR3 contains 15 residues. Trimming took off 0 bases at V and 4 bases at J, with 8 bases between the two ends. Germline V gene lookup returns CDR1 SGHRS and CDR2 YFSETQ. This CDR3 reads CASSLVGSGANVLTF. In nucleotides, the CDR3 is TGCGCCAGCAGCTTGGTAGGTTCCGGGGCCAACGTCCTGACTTTC.

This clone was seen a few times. CDR3 DNA: TGTGCCAGCAGTTCCCCGAAAGGGAGACTGTTTTTT. Its protein is CASSSPKGRLFF. V usage is TRBV6-6 and J usage is TRBJ1-4; D remains ambiguous. The V gene's germline CDR1 is MNHNY and CDR2 SVGAGI (reference sequence). Between the trimmed V and J ends, which lost 4 bases and 13 bases, there was a span of 13 bases. This CDR3 has 12 residues.